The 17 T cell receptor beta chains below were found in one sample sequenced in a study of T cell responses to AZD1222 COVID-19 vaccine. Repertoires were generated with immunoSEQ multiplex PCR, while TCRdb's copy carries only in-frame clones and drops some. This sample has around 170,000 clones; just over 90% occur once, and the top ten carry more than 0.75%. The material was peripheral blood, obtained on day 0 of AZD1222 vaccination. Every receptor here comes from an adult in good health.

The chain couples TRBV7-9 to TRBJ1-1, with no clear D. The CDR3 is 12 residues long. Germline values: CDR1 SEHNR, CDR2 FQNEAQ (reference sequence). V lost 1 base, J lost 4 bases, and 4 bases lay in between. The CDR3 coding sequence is TGTGCCAGCAGCTTAGGAAGCACTGAAGCTTTCTTT. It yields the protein CASSLGSTEAFF.

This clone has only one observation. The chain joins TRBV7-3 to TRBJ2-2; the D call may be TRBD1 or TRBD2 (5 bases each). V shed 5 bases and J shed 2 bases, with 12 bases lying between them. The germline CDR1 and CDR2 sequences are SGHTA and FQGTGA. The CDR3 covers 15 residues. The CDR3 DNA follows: TGTGCCAGCAGCGCCTTTCGGGGCAACACCGGGGAGCTGTTTTTT. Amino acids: CASSAFRGNTGELFF.

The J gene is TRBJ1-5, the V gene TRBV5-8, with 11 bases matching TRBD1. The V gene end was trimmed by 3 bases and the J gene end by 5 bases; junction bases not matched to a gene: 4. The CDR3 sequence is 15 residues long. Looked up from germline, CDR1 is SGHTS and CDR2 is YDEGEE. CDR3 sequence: CASSSGQGVDQPQHF. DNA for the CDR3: TGTGCCAGCAGCTCGGGACAGGGGGTCGATCAGCCCCAGCATTTT.

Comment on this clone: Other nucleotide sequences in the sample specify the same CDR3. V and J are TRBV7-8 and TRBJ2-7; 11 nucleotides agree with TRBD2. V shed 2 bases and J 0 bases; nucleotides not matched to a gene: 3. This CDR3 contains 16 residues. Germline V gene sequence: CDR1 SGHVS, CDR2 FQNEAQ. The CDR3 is CASSLLGLAGSYEQYF. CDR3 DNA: TGTGCCAGCAGCTTACTTGGACTAGCGGGCTCCTACGAGCAGTACTTC.

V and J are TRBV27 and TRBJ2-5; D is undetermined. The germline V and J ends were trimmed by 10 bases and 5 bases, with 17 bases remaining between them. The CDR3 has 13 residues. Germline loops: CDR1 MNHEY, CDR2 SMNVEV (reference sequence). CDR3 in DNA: TGTGCCACCCGAGTCGGTGTCGGGGAGACCCAGTACTTC. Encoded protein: CATRVGVGETQYF.

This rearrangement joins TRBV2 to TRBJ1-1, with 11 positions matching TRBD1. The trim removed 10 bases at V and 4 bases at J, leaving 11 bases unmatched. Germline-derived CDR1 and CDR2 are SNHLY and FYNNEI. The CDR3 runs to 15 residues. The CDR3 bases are TGTGCCAATGACGGACAGGGGGCTTTGGGCACTGAAGCTTTCTTT. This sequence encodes CANDGQGALGTEAFF.

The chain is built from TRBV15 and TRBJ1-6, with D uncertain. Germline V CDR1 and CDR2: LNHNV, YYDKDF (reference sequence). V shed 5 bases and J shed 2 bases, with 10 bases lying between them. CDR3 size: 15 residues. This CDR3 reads CATSPGPTYNSPLHF. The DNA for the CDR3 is TGTGCCACCAGCCCAGGACCGACCTATAATTCACCCCTCCACTTT.

The CDR3 DNA sequence: TGTGCCAGCAGCAACCGGCTGGGTCGGCTCATGAACACTGAAGCTTTCTTT. Protein product: CASSNRLGRLMNTEAFF. This chain links TRBV21-1 with TRBJ1-1. TRBV21-1 is tagged as a pseudogene. This CDR3 is built from 17 residues.

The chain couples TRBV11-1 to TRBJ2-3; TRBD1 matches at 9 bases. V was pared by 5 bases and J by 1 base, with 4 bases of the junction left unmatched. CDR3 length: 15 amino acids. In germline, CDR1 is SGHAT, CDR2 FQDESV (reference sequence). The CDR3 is CASSPWTGGTDTQYF. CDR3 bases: TGTGCCAGCAGCCCCTGGACAGGGGGCACAGATACGCAGTATTTT.

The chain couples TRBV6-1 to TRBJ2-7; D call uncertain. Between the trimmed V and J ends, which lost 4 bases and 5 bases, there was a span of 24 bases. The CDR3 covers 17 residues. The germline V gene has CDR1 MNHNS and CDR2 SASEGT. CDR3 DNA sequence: TGTGCCAGCAGTGCTTACGCTAGGCTGGAACAATCCAACGAGCAGTACTTC. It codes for CASSAYARLEQSNEQYF.

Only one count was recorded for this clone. This chain's CDR3 is CSVGHESNTGELFF. The CDR3 coding sequence is TGCAGCGTTGGCCACGAGTCGAACACCGGGGAGCTGTTTTTT. This chain uses TRBV29-1 with TRBJ2-2; D uncertain. Germline V gene sequence: CDR1 SQVTM, CDR2 ANQGSEA. This CDR3 spans 14 amino acids. Deletions cut 4 bases from V and 0 bases from J, with 9 bases between.

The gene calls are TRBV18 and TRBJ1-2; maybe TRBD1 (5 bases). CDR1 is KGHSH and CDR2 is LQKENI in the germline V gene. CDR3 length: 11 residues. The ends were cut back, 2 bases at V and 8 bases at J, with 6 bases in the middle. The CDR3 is CASSPGAGYTF. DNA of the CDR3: TGTGCCAGCTCACCAGGGGCCGGCTACACCTTC.

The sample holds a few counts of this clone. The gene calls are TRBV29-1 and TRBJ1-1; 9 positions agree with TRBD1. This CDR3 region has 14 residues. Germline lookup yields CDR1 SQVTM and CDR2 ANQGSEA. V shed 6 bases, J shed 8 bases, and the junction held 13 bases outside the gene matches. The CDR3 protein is CSVGTGTGNHEAFF. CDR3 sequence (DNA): TGCAGCGTCGGTACCGGGACAGGGAATCACGAAGCTTTCTTT.

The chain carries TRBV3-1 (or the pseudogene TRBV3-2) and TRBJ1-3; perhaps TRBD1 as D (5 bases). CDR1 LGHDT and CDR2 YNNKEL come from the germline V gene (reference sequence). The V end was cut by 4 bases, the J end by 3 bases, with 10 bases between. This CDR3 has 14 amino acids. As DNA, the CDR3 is TGTGCCAGCAGCCTCCGACAGATTGGAAACACCATATATTTT. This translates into CASSLRQIGNTIYF.

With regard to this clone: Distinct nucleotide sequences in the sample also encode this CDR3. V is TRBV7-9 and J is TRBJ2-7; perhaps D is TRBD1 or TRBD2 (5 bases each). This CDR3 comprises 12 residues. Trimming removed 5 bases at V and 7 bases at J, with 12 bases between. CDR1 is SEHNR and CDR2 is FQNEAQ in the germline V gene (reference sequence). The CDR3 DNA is TGTGCCAGCAGCCTGGGGGTCCGGGAGCAGTACTTC. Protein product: CASSLGVREQYF.

The CDR3 loop reads CASSPTPQAYEQYF. In DNA form, the CDR3 reads TGCGCCAGCAGCCCGACTCCGCAGGCCTACGAGCAGTACTTC. The rearrangement links TRBV4-1 to TRBJ2-7, with unresolved D. Trimming removed 4 bases at V and 2 bases at J, with 12 bases between. This CDR3 contains 14 residues. Germline V gives CDR1 MGHRA, CDR2 YSYEKL.

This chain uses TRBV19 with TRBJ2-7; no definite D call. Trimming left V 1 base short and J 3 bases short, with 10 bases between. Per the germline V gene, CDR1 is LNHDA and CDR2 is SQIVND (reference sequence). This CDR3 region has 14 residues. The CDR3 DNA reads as TGTGCCAGTAGTATAGGCCCCGTAGGCTACGAGCAGTACTTC. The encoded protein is CASSIGPVGYEQYF.